Below, 27 T cell receptor beta chains from the same sample are listed, as sequenced in a study of blood T cell repertoires in COVID-19 (dated by TCRdb to the early 2020s). Libraries came from the immunoSEQ multiplex PCR assay. TCRdb carries this immuneACCESS record with in-frame sequences only. Its versions omit some clonotypes, under half of them owing to an unresolved V gene in the studies checked, with the rest unexplained. This sample comprises some 140,000 clones, around three quarters of them detected only once. The ten largest clones represent about an eighth of the sample. The sequencing input was peripheral blood. The receptors originated from a man at least 80 years old with acute or convalescent COVID-19.

This clone was detected only once. V usage is TRBV9 and J usage is TRBJ2-2; 16 bases map to TRBD2. The CDR3 consists of 18 residues. Germline V gene sequence: CDR1 SGDLS, CDR2 YYNGEE. J gave up 3 bases and V 3 bases, and 5 bases lay outside the gene matches. For the CDR3, the DNA is TGTGCCAGCAGCGCGGAGGGACTAGCGGGGGGGGACACCGGGGAGCTGTTTTTT. Translating gives CASSAEGLAGGDTGELFF.

The chain couples TRBV11-1 to TRBJ1-2; D unclear. The CDR3 is 13 amino acids. In germline, CDR1 is SGHAT, CDR2 FQDESV (reference sequence). V lost 5 bases, J lost 6 bases, and 13 bases lay in between. CDR3 coding DNA: TGTGCCAGCAGCGTTGAGTTGGAGGATGGCTACACCTTC. Encoded protein: CASSVELEDGYTF. The full variable domain, with the rest looked up from reference TRBV11-1 and TRBJ1-2, is EAEVAQSPRYKITEKSQAVAFWCDPISGHATLYWYRQILGQGPELLVQFQDESVVDDSQLPKDRFSAERLKGVDSTLKIQPAELGDSAMYLCASSVELEDGYTFGSGTRLTVV.

V and J are TRBV12-5 and TRBJ2-5; tentatively, D is TRBD1 (6 bases). Trimming stripped 6 bases from V and 3 bases from J, with 11 bases between. Germline assignment: CDR1 LGHNT and CDR2 FRNRAP. This CDR3 is 13 amino acids long. The CDR3 region is CASGTDREETQYF. The CDR3 DNA is TGTGCTAGTGGCACGGACAGAGAAGAGACCCAGTACTTC.

In its sample, this clone was seen a few times. The chain joins TRBV12-3 or TRBV12-4 to TRBJ1-1, with D possibly matching TRBD1 (5 bases). The CDR3 spans 10 residues. V lost 8 bases, J lost 7 bases, and 8 bases lay in between. The CDR3 loop is CASSQGEAFF. The CDR3 DNA is TGTGCCAGCTCTCAGGGTGAAGCTTTCTTT.

There are a few counts of this clone. The chain links TRBV2 to TRBJ2-5; D is uncertain. The CDR3 spans 15 residues. CDR1 SNHLY and CDR2 FYNNEI come from the germline V gene. V was pared by 6 bases and J by 5 bases, with 19 bases between. The CDR3 DNA is TGTGCCAGCAGACAAGAAACAAGTTTCAAGGAGACCCAGTACTTC. It encodes CASRQETSFKETQYF.

The rearrangement uses TRBV4-1 and TRBJ1-1; unclear D gene. Germline V gene lookup returns CDR1 MGHRA and CDR2 YSYEKL. Trimming stripped 6 bases from V and 4 bases from J, with 6 bases between. The CDR3 loop spans 11 amino acids. CDR3 in amino acids: CASSWATEAFF. CDR3 nucleotide sequence: TGCGCCAGCAGTTGGGCCACTGAAGCTTTCTTT.

V gene TRBV16 combines with J gene TRBJ2-5; tentative D call: TRBD1 (5 bases). CDR1 is KGHSY and CDR2 is FQNENV in the germline V gene. Trimming removed 2 bases at V and 2 bases at J, with 9 bases between. CDR3 size: 14 residues. The CDR3 loop reads CASSQLQGQETQYF. The CDR3 DNA follows: TGTGCCAGCAGCCAACTTCAGGGACAAGAGACCCAGTACTTC.

This chain links TRBV28 with TRBJ1-2, with 7 positions matching TRBD1. V trimming: 6 bases; J trimming: 6 bases; junction bases outside the gene matches: 13. CDR1 is MDHEN and CDR2 is SYDVKM in the germline V gene. This CDR3 region has 15 residues. The CDR3 reads CASRRQGPLIDGYTF. CDR3 DNA: TGTGCCAGCAGGCGACAGGGCCCCCTAATCGATGGCTACACCTTC.

The chain recombines TRBV5-1 with TRBJ1-2, with 7 bases fitting TRBD1. With 4 bases clipped from V and 4 bases from J, the junction kept 4 bases outside the gene matches. The CDR3 has 13 amino acids. The V gene's germline CDR1 is SGHRS and CDR2 YFSETQ. In nucleotides, the CDR3 is TGCGCCAGCAGCGAAGACAGGGCCTATGGCTACACCTTC. This codes for CASSEDRAYGYTF.

This clone is medium-sized by share. The chain recombines TRBV27 with TRBJ1-5; TRBD1 agrees at 10 bases. The CDR3 extends over 18 amino acids. The ends lost 7 bases at V and 2 bases at J; junction bases unmatched: 14. The germline CDR1 and CDR2 sequences are MNHEY and SMNVEV (reference sequence). CDR3 region: CASNPTGGVLYGNQPQHF. Here the CDR3 DNA reads TGTGCCAGCAACCCGACAGGGGGCGTACTCTACGGCAATCAGCCCCAGCATTTT.

V and J are TRBV10-1 and TRBJ2-4; 8 bases match TRBD2. The CDR3 sequence is 15 residues long. The trim removed 10 bases at V and 3 bases at J, leaving 11 bases unmatched. Germline values: CDR1 WNHNN, CDR2 SYGVQD (reference sequence). CDR3 amino acids: CATTLLRGDKNIQYF. The CDR3 coding sequence is TGCGCCACCACATTATTGCGGGGGGACAAAAACATTCAGTACTTC.

The chain joins TRBV10-2 to TRBJ1-4; tentatively, D is TRBD1 (5 bases). Germline loops: CDR1 WSHSY, CDR2 SAAADI. This CDR3 region has 18 residues. Trimming removed 4 bases from V and 0 bases from J, with 18 bases in between. The DNA of the CDR3 is TGCGCCAGCAGTGGGGGGGGGAGTCGCCATGCAACTAATGAAAAACTGTTTTTT. This encodes CASSGGGSRHATNEKLFF.

V gene TRBV4-2 combines with J gene TRBJ2-3, with TRBD2 identical over 9 bases. CDR1 LGHNA and CDR2 YNFKEQ come from the germline V gene. This CDR3 is 16 amino acids long. Germline trimming cut 4 bases from V and 6 bases from J; bases unmatched to any gene: 11. The CDR3 DNA reads TGTGCCAGCAGCCTTGGGAATAGCGGGGGCTCCGATACGCAGTATTTT. Its protein product is CASSLGNSGGSDTQYF.

The chain employs TRBV7-8 and TRBJ2-5; 9 bases line up with TRBD1. The J segment lost 5 bases and the V segment lost 1 base, leaving 5 bases of the junction unmatched. This CDR3 is built from 15 residues. Germline CDR1 is SGHVS and CDR2 is FQNEAQ. In DNA, the CDR3 is TGTGCCAGCAGCTTAGTAGGACAGGGGCAGGAGACCCAGTACTTC. Residues: CASSLVGQGQETQYF.

The chain employs TRBV2 and TRBJ1-5; D remains unclear. V was cut by 4 bases and J by 7 bases, with 14 bases left in between. The CDR3 covers 14 residues. CDR1 and CDR2 from the germline V gene are SNHLY and FYNNEI. CDR3 sequence: CASSGESGPQPQHF. CDR3 in DNA: TGTGCCAGCAGTGGGGAGTCAGGCCCCCAGCCCCAGCATTTT.

The V call is TRBV7-2, the J call TRBJ2-7, with a weak D call TRBD1 (6 bases). V lost 3 bases to trimming and J lost 2 bases, with 17 bases between them. Germline V lookup: CDR1 SGHTA, CDR2 FQGNSA. CDR3 length: 16 amino acids. DNA for the CDR3: TGTGCCAGCAGCTTCAATCTCTTCAGGGGTGCCTACGAGCAGTACTTC. It translates to CASSFNLFRGAYEQYF.

This clone was seen only once. J is TRBJ1-2 and V is TRBV6-5, with 7 bases aligning to TRBD1. The V gene end was trimmed by 5 bases and the J gene end by 9 bases; junction bases not matched to a gene: 15. CDR1 and CDR2 (germline): MNHEY, SVGAGI. The CDR3 runs to 15 residues. The CDR3 coding sequence is TGTGCCAGCAGTAGAACAGGGGCGACATCAAGTCGCTACACCTTC. Amino acids: CASSRTGATSSRYTF.

This clone was found a few times. This chain joins TRBV6-2 or TRBV6-3 and TRBJ2-2; 7 positions match TRBD1. The V segment lost 5 bases and the J segment 2 bases; nucleotides outside the gene matches: 5. Germline CDR1 and CDR2: MNHEY and SVGEGT. The CDR3 extends over 15 amino acids. The CDR3 DNA follows: TGTGCCAGCAGTCGTCAGGGGGTCAACACCGGGGAGCTGTTTTTT. It yields the protein CASSRQGVNTGELFF.

The CDR3 sequence: CASSFPPAQYF. CDR3 nucleotide sequence: TGTGCCAGCAGTTTCCCACCGGCCCAGTACTTC. V usage is TRBV28 and J usage is TRBJ2-5, with D hard to call. The CDR3 has 11 residues. Deletions cut 3 bases from V and 9 bases from J, with 8 bases between. Germline V gene lookup returns CDR1 MDHEN and CDR2 SYDVKM.

The V call is TRBV28, the J call TRBJ2-3; TRBD2 matches 12 bases. This CDR3 has 19 amino acids. J gave up 2 bases and V 8 bases, and 17 bases lay outside the gene matches. Germline CDR1 is MDHEN and CDR2 is SYDVKM. Here the CDR3 DNA reads TGTGCCAGCGCAGGAACTAGCGGGGGGCCCTGGGCACACACAGATACGCAGTATTTT. It translates to CASAGTSGGPWAHTDTQYF.

Note on this clone: This may stem from a read error, because a much larger clone lies one nucleotide away. Other DNA sequences from this sample encode an identical CDR3 as well. The V call is TRBV28, the J call TRBJ1-4; the match to TRBD1 covers 10 bases. The germline V gene encodes CDR1 MDHEN and CDR2 SYDVKM. CDR3 size: 15 residues. With V trimmed by 6 bases and J by 9 bases, 10 bases remained unmatched. This chain's CDR3 is CASSWDRGPRQKLFF. In DNA form, the CDR3 reads TGTGCCAGCAGCTGGGACAGGGGCCCTCGGCAAAAACTGTTTTTT.

This clone turned up a few times. The chain is built from TRBV5-8 and TRBJ2-3, with D unresolved. CDR3 length equals 12 residues. The V end was cut by 1 base, the J end by 5 bases, with 5 bases between. CDR1 is SGHTS and CDR2 is YDEGEE in the germline V gene. The CDR3 DNA is TGTGCCAGCAGCTTGATCCGAGATACGCAGTATTTT. This sequence encodes CASSLIRDTQYF.

This chain connects TRBV7-9 to TRBJ1-2; D possibly corresponds to TRBD1 (6 bases). Per the germline V gene, CDR1 is SEHNR and CDR2 is FQNEAQ (reference sequence). V was shortened by 5 bases and J by 12 bases, with 16 bases between the two germline ends. There are 12 residues in the CDR3. CDR3 nucleotides: TGTGCCAGCAGCGGAGTGGACAGCACGCACACCTTC. Protein: CASSGVDSTHTF. The entire variable domain, with the rest obtained from reference TRBV7-9 and TRBJ1-2, is as follows: DTGVSQNPRHKITKRGQNVTFRCDPISEHNRLYWYRQTLGQGPEFLTYFQNEAQLEKSRLLSDRFSAERPKGSFSTLEIQRTEQGDSAMYLCASSGVDSTHTFGSGTRLTVV.

The CDR3: CAGASGNGNYGYTF. As DNA, the CDR3 is TGTGCCGGCGCCTCAGGGAACGGGAACTATGGCTACACCTTC. The chain is built from TRBV5-4 and TRBJ1-2; D is perhaps TRBD1 (5 bases). The germline CDR1 and CDR2 sequences are SGHNT and YYREEE (reference sequence). Trimming took off 10 bases at V and 2 bases at J, with 18 bases between the two ends. The CDR3 consists of 14 residues.

The J gene is TRBJ2-3, the V gene TRBV7-2; the D gene is possibly TRBD1 (6 bases). CDR1 SGHTA and CDR2 FQGNSA come from the germline V gene. V was shortened by 4 bases and J by 4 bases, with 9 bases between the two germline ends. The CDR3 covers 13 residues. CDR3 sequence: CASSSQGPDTQYF. In nucleotides, the CDR3 is TGTGCCAGCAGCTCACAGGGTCCAGATACGCAGTATTTT.

The V call is TRBV2, the J call TRBJ1-2; perhaps TRBD1 as D (6 bases). This CDR3 has 15 amino acids. Trimming removed 10 bases at V and 0 bases at J, with 18 bases between. Germline CDR1 SNHLY, CDR2 FYNNEI. This CDR3 is CATERGFGANYGYTF. The CDR3 bases are TGTGCCACTGAAAGGGGGTTTGGAGCTAACTATGGCTACACCTTC.

The rearrangement joins TRBV5-6 to TRBJ1-1; D may be TRBD1 (5 bases). The V and J ends lost 0 bases and 0 bases respectively, with 9 bases between them. The CDR3 runs 15 residues. Germline-derived CDR1 and CDR2 are SGHDT and YYEEEE. The CDR3 spells CASSLAPGMNTEAFF. The CDR3 DNA is TGTGCCAGCAGCTTGGCCCCAGGGATGAACACTGAAGCTTTCTTT.